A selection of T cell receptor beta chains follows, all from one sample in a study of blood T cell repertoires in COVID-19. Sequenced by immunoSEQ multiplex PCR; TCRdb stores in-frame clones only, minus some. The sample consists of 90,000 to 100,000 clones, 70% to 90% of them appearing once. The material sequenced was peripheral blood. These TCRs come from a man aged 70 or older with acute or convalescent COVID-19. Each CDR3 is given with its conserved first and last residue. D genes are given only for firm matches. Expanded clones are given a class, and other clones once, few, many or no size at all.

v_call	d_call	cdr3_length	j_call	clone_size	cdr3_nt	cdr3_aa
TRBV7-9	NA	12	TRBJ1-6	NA	TGTGCCAGCAGCTTTTCCGATTCACCCCTCCACTTT	CASSFSDSPLHF
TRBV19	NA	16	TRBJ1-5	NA	TGTGCCAGTAGTATGTCTGGGGGGAGAAACAATCAGCCCCAGCATTTT	CASSMSGGRNNQPQHF
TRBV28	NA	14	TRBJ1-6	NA	TGTGCCAGCAGTTTGACGGCAGGTTATTCACCCCTCCACTTT	CASSLTAGYSPLHF
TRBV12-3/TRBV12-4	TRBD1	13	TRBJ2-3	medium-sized	TGTGCCAGCTTGGGACAGGACACAGATACGCAGTATTTT	CASLGQDTDTQYF
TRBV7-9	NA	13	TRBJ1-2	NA	TGTGCCAGCAGCTTAGGTGGCGCGGGGAGCTACACCTTC	CASSLGGAGSYTF
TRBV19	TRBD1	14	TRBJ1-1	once	TGTGCCAGCACCTTCACAGGGGGCCAAACTGAAGCTTTCTTT	CASTFTGGQTEAFF
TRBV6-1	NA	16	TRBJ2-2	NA	TGTGCCAGCAGTGAAAATCCACCAGGGGAGACCGGGGAGCTGTTTTTT	CASSENPPGETGELFF
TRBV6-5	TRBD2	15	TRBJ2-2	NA	TGTGCCAGCAGAAGGGCGGGGGCGAACACCGGGGAGCTGTTTTTT	CASRRAGANTGELFF
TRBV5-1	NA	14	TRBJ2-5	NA	TGCGCCAGCAGCTTGTTAAGCGATCAAGAGACCCAGTACTTC	CASSLLSDQETQYF
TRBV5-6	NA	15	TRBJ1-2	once	TGTGCCAGCAGCAATTGGGGGGTGGCTAACTATGGCTACACCTTC	CASSNWGVANYGYTF
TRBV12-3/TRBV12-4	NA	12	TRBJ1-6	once	TGTGCCAGCAGTTTATCGAGTTCACCCCTCCACTTT	CASSLSSSPLHF
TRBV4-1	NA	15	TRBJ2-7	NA	TGCGCCAGCAGTTACAGGGCCCTAAGCTCCTACGAGCAGTACTTC	CASSYRALSSYEQYF
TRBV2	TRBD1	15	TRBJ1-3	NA	TGTGCCAGCAGTCCGGACAGGGCCTCTGGAAACACCATATATTTT	CASSPDRASGNTIYF
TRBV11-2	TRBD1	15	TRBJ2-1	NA	TGTGCCAGCAGCCGTACAGGGGCCCGAAACAATGAGCAGTTCTTC	CASSRTGARNNEQFF
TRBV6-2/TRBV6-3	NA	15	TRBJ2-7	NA	TGTGCCAGCAGTCCACGGGGGACAGTCTCCTACGAGCAGTACTTC	CASSPRGTVSYEQYF
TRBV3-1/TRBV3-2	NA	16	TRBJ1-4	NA	TGTGCCAGCAGCTTCTTATCGGGAGGGGCGGGTGAAAAACTGTTTTTT	CASSFLSGGAGEKLFF
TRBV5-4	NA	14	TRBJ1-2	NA	TGTGCCAGCAGCCCGGGGGGATACCAATATGGCTACACCTTC	CASSPGGYQYGYTF
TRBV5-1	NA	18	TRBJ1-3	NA	TGCGCCAGCAGCTTGGCCGCTGTCACGCTAGGGGCTGGAAACACCATATATTTT	CASSLAAVTLGAGNTIYF
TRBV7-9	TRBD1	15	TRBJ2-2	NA	TGTGCCAGCAGCCGACAGGGGATGAACACCGGGGAGCTGTTTTTT	CASSRQGMNTGELFF
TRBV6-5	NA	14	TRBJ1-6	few	TGTGCCAGCAGTCCATCAGGGATTGATTCACCCCTCCACTTT	CASSPSGIDSPLHF
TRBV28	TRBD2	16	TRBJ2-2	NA	TGTGCCAGCATCACGGGGGGACTAGCGGGGACCGGGGAGCTGTTTTTT	CASITGGLAGTGELFF
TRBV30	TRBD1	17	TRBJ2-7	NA	TGTGCCTGGATGTCGGACAGGGCATTATTTCGAACCTACGAGCAGTACTTC	CAWMSDRALFRTYEQYF
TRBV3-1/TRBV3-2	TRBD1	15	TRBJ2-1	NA	TGTGCCAGCAGTCAGACAGGGGGCACGAACAATGAGCAGTTCTTC	CASSQTGGTNNEQFF
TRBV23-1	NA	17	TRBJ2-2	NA	TGCGCCAGCAGTCAAAAGGGCCCCAGGGCAAGGGCCGGGGAGCTGTTTTTT	CASSQKGPRARAGELFF
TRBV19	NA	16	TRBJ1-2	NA	TGTGCCAGTAGTATGGTGACAGGACGAGCTAACTATGGCTACACCTTC	CASSMVTGRANYGYTF
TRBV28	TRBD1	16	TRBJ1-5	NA	TGTGCCAGCAGTGCCTCCGACAGGGGGCGTTCTCAGCCCCAGCATTTT	CASSASDRGRSQPQHF
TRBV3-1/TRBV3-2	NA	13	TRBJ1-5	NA	TGTGCCAGCAGTCGGGACATAAAACAGCCCCAGCATTTT	CASSRDIKQPQHF
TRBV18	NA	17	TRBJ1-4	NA	TGTGCCAGCTCACCACGGGGAGGGCTTGCAACTAATGAAAAACTGTTTTTT	CASSPRGGLATNEKLFF
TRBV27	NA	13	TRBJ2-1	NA	TGTGCCAGTCGTTCGACAGGCCACAATGAGCAGTTCTTC	CASRSTGHNEQFF
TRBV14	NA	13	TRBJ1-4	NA	TGTGCCAGCAGCCGGGGCCCCAATGAAAAACTGTTTTTT	CASSRGPNEKLFF
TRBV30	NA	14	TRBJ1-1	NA	TGTGCCTGGAGTATATTTCGGGGTGGGACTGAAGCTTTCTTT	CAWSIFRGGTEAFF
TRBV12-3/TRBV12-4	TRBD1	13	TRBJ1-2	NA	TGTGCCAGCAGTTTGGGGGACAGGGGAAACTACACCTTC	CASSLGDRGNYTF
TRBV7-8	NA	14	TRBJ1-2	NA	TGTGCCAGCAGCTTAGATCCGGGTAGCTATGGCTACACCTTC	CASSLDPGSYGYTF
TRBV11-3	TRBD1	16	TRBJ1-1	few	TGTGCCAGCAGCCCCAGGGACAGGGGGCCGAACACTGAAGCTTTCTTT	CASSPRDRGPNTEAFF
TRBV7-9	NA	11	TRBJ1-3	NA	TGTGCCAGCAGCCCCGGAGATACCATATATTTT	CASSPGDTIYF
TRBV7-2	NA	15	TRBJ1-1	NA	TGTGCCAGCAGCTTAGCGGCAGGGGCGAGCACTGAAGCTTTCTTT	CASSLAAGASTEAFF
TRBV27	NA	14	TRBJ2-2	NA	TGTGCCAGCAGGGTGGACAGTCTAACCGGGGAGCTGTTTTTT	CASRVDSLTGELFF
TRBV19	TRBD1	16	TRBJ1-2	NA	TGTGCCAGTAGCAATCCCGGGACAGCCCCGGGTTATGGCTACACCTTC	CASSNPGTAPGYGYTF
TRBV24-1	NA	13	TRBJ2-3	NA	TGTGCCACCAGTGATTCACTAGCAGATACGCAGTATTTT	CATSDSLADTQYF
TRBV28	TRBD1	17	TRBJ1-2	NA	TGTGCCAGCAGAATCGGGACCACCCAGGGACAGGCTTGGGGCTACACCTTC	CASRIGTTQGQAWGYTF
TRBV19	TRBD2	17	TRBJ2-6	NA	TGTGCCACCCTGGGGGGGTCCTTCTTCTCTGGGGCCAACGTCCTGACTTTC	CATLGGSFFSGANVLTF
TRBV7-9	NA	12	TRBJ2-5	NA	TGTGCCAGCAGCTTAGGAGTCGAGACCCAGTACTTC	CASSLGVETQYF
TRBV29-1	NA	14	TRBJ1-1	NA	TGCAGCGTTGGAGGGGGAAGAATCTTCACTGAAGCTTTCTTT	CSVGGGRIFTEAFF
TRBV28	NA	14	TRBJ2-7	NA	TGTGCCAGCAGCCGACCCCAGGGGCGCTACGAGCAGTACTTC	CASSRPQGRYEQYF
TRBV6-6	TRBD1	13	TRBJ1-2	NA	TGTGCCAGCAGTCCGACAGGGAACTATGGCTACACCTTC	CASSPTGNYGYTF
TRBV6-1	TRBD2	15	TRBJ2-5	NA	TGTGCCAGCAGTGAAGCAAGACTAGCCGGGGAGACCCAGTACTTC	CASSEARLAGETQYF
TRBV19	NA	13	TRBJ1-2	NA	TGTGCCAATAGACAGGCGCCCTACTATGGCTACACCTTC	CANRQAPYYGYTF
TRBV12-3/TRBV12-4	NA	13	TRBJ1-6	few	TGTGCCAGCAGGAGGACTGATAATTCACCCCTCCACTTT	CASRRTDNSPLHF
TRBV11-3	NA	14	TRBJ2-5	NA	TGTGCCAGCAGCCCCGGGACTGCCCAAGAGACCCAGTACTTC	CASSPGTAQETQYF
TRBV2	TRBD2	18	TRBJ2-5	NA	TGTGCCAGCAGTGAAAGGCTAGCGGGGGGGCTTGGCCAAGAGACCCAGTACTTC	CASSERLAGGLGQETQYF
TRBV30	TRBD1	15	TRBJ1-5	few	TGTGCCTGGAGTCGGGACAGGGGGAAAAATCAGCCCCAGCATTTT	CAWSRDRGKNQPQHF
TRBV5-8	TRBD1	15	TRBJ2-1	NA	TGTGCCAGCAGCTTGGCGGGACAGGGCTACAATGAGCAGTTCTTC	CASSLAGQGYNEQFF
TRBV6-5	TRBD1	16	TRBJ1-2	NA	TGTGCCAGCAGTTGGACAGGGGGCGGAAGGAACTATGGCTACACCTTC	CASSWTGGGRNYGYTF
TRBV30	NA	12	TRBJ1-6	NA	TGTGCCTGGAGCGGACTGAATTCACCCCTCCACTTT	CAWSGLNSPLHF
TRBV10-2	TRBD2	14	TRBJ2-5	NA	TGCGCCAGCAGTGCGGCGGGGGGGCATAGCGCCCAGTACTTC	CASSAAGGHSAQYF
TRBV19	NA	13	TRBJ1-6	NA	TGTGCCAGTAGTGGCAGGGATAATTCACCCCTCCACTTT	CASSGRDNSPLHF
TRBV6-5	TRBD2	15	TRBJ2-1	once	TGTGCCAGCAGTTCCCCCGGGACTAGTCGTAGTGAGCAGTTCTTC	CASSSPGTSRSEQFF
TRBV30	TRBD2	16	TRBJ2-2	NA	TGTGCCTGGAGTACTTTTGGACTAGGAAACACCGGGGAGCTGTTTTTT	CAWSTFGLGNTGELFF
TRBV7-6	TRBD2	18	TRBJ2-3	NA	TGTGCCAGCAGCCTTGGGACTAGCGGGGGGATTTCCGCAGATACGCAGTATTTT	CASSLGTSGGISADTQYF